The source of this T cell receptor (beta chain) is a study of CD4+ T cells in melanoma. Study-level results: Reportedly, melanoma neoantigen-specific CD4+ T cells showed varied differentiation states. A reported correlation linked neoantigen-specific CD4+ T cells to CD8+, macrophage and B cell function.

The V gene's germline CDR1 is SEHNR and CDR2 FQNEAQ (reference sequence). The germline V and J ends were trimmed by 8 bases and 0 bases, with 17 bases remaining between them. The CDR3 consists of 17 residues. About this clone: Its antigen is undetermined.

Using immunoSEQ multiplex PCR, the repertoire was profiled, and TCRdb retains in-frame clones only, with some absent. Found here are 13,000 to 15,000 clones, about three fifths of them singletons; the top ten hold approximately 15%. J is TRBJ2-6 and V is TRBV7-9; perhaps TRBD1 as D (6 bases). Material for sequencing was cells from a culture (not recorded whether cultured in vitro). The sequence came from a human donor with melanoma. The CDR3: CASLRGLRGSGANVLTF. The CDR3 DNA is TGTGCCAGCCTTCGCGGCCTCAGGGGCTCTGGGGCCAACGTCCTGACTTTC.